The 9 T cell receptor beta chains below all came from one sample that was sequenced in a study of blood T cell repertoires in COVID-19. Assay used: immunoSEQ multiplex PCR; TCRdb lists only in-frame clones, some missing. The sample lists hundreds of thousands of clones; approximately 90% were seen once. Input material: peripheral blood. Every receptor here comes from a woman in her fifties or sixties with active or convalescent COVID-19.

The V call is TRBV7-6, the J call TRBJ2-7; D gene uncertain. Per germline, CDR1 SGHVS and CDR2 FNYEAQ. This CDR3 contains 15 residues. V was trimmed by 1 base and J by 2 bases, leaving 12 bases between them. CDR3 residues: CASSLGGTATYEQYF. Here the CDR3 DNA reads TGTGCCAGCAGCTTAGGCGGAACTGCTACCTACGAGCAGTACTTC.

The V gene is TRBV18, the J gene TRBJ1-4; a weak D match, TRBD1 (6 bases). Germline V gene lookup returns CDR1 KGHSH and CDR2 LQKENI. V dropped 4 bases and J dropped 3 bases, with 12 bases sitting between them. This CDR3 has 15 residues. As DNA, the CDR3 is TGTGCCAGCTCACTGGGACACGAACCTAATGAAAAACTGTTTTTT. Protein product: CASSLGHEPNEKLFF.

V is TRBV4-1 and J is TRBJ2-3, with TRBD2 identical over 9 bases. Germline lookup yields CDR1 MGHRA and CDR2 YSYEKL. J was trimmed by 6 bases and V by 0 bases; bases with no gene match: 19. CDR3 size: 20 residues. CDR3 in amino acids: CASSQDRLAGYWNLPDTQYF. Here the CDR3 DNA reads TGCGCCAGCAGCCAAGATCGGCTAGCGGGATACTGGAATTTACCCGATACGCAGTATTTT.

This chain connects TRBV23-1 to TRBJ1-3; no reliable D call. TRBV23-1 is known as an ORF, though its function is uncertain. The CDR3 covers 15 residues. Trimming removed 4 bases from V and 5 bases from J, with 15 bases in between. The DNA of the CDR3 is TGCGCCAGCAGTCCCCGCTCGGGGATCAGAAACACCATATATTTT. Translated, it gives CASSPRSGIRNTIYF.

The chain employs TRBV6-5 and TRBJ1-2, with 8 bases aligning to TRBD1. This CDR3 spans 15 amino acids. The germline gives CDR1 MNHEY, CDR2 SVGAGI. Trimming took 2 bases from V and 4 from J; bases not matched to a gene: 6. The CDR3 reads CASSYRDRLSYGYTF. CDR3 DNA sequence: TGTGCCAGCAGTTACCGGGACAGGTTGTCCTATGGCTACACCTTC.

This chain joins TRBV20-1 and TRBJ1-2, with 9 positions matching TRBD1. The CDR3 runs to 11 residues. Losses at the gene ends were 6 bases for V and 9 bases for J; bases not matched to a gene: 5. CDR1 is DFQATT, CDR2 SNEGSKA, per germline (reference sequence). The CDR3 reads CSARQGESYTF. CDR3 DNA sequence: TGCAGTGCACGACAGGGGGAAAGCTACACCTTC.

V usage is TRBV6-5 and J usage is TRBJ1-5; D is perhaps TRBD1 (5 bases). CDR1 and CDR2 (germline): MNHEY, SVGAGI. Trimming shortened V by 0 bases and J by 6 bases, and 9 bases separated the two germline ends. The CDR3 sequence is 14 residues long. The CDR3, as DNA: TGTGCCAGCAGTTACTCGATGGGGGGTCAGCCCCAGCATTTT. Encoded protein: CASSYSMGGQPQHF.

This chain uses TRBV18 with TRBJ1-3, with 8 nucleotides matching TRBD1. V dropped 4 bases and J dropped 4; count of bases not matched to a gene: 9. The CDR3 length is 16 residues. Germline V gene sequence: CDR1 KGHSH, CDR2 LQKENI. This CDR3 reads CASSRNPGQGGNTIYF. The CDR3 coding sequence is TGTGCCAGCTCACGAAATCCAGGACAGGGCGGAAACACCATATATTTT.

The CDR3 DNA reads TGTGCCAGCAGCAAGTTGGAACTCCAAGGACAGGAAGAGCGGGAGCAGTACTTC. It translates to CASSKLELQGQEEREQYF. The gene calls are TRBV21-1 and TRBJ2-7; the table's D gene call, TRBD1, was not cross checked with the DNA. TRBV21-1 is a pseudogene. The CDR3 runs 18 residues.